This T cell receptor (beta chain) came from a study of shared clonotypes between healthy human individuals (dated by TCRdb to the early 2020s). Background for the entire study: The cohort comprised a couple of women and a few men aged 18 to 49 years. Libraries were prepared and TCR repertoires were sequenced by different laboratories using diverse techniques, in order to increase sequencing depth and limit assay-specific biases. For each donor, CD4 naive and CD4 memory were each run on three plates, CD8 naive on two plates, and CD8 memory on one plate. Between about 0.9 and 9 billion PBMCs per donor were obtained by leukapheresis. Blood TCR repertoires of about five healthy adults were deeply sequenced to estimate repertoire size and the extent of clonotype sharing between individuals.

The donors were healthy, HIV-negative adults with no recently reported acute infections or vaccinations. Only Caucasian adults living in Nashville, Tennessee, USA were represented among the donors. CD4+ T cells were enriched by magnetic negative selection, after which naive cells were positively selected on CD45RA and the negative fraction was taken as the memory subset. After blood collection by leukapheresis, PBMCs were isolated using Ficoll-Histopaque density gradient centrifugation and then cryopreserved in the vapor phase of liquid nitrogen. Purity and quantity of every magnetically sorted T cell population were checked by analytical flow cytometry. From each sorted fraction, genomic DNA was isolated and quantified by UV absorbance on a Nanodrop 2000c. In its sample, this clone was seen once. It lacks a known antigen. No base quality values were provided; no much bigger clone lies one nucleotide off.

What the authors observed across the whole study: Clonotypes shared by all four sorted-subset donors showed higher generation probabilities than non-shared clonotypes. Based on pairwise subsampling, the degree of clonotype sharing among donors was expected to be affected by sequencing depth. Sharing across several donors was observed for approximately 5% of naive CD4, less than 4% of naive CD8, 2% to 2.5% of memory CD4, and roughly 0.4% of memory CD8 clonotypes. Rarefaction of sorted-subset datasets indicated incomplete sequencing despite the large sequencing depth. Naive subsets generally had larger estimated clonotype richness than memory subsets did. The small number of donors limited the genetic and exposure-history diversity represented. Sampling was restricted to blood, and TCR repertoires in tissue are likely to differ from TCR repertoires in blood.

Using the deep immunoSEQ assay, multiplex PCR amplified TCR CDR3 regions from genomic DNA. For each cell subset, the extracted genomic DNA was distributed evenly across all wells of several immunoSEQ 96-well plates, and each plate served as one replicate. For sorted subsets, 150 to 200 ng genomic DNA, equal to some 28,000 T cell genomes, was loaded into each replicate PCR. The purified libraries were quantified using a Qubit 3.0 fluorometer, sized with a Bioanalyzer 2100, and then quantified again using the KAPA Library Quantification kit. A separate single-read 150-cycle Illumina NextSeq 550 flow cell was used to sequence each immunoSEQ 96-well plate. Per the original workflow: Because the immunoSEQ output included only junctional sequences and no quality scores, the filtering could not be the same as the filtering used for full-length reads. Sequences were annotated with PyIR, a Python wrapper for IgBLAST v1.9, and V/J genes and CDR3 were assigned using IMGT germline references. Reads were removed for weak V/J assignments (E-value above 1e-6), missing CDR3, stop codons, out-of-frame junctions, or ambiguous translated residues. V3J clonotypes were defined as sequences sharing the same inferred V gene, J gene, and CDR3 amino acid sequence. To compute the percentage overlap between repertoires, the number of shared unique clonotypes was divided by the size of the smaller repertoire. Three approaches were used to assess repertoire richness: RTK rarefaction, the Chao1 estimator, and Recon v2.1 estimates of unobserved clonotypes. OLGA was used to compute generation probabilities for all TCRbeta clonotypes that the gDNA method yielded from four donors. This immuneACCESS table, as held by TCRdb, lists in-frame sequences with V and J called but not all clones. Of the missing ones, under half trace to an unresolved V gene in checked studies; the others have no known cause. The V and J calls and clone size come from that table; D and trimming were worked out from the DNA. This sample is represented by approximately 2,000,000 clones; roughly 92% of them were singletons. Clones ranked in the top ten supply around 0.35% of the sample.

Reading from cysteine to phenylalanine, the CDR3 counts 13 amino acids. Just CDR3 DNA is preserved here, 39 bases in frame from base 1. V has 5 bases trimmed and J has 7 bases trimmed; junction bases matching no gene number 7. In the germline V gene, CDR1 corresponds to SGHAT and CDR2 to FQNNGV. Sample: naive CD4+ T cells from PBMCs. The cell subset or site label, as the study defines it: CD45RA+ positively selected. This receptor chain uses TRBV11-2 and TRBJ2-7; TRBD2 agrees with 8 junctional bases. The sequence derives from a young man in good health. Some clones in this sample may be carry-over from other donors' samples. At the DNA level, the sequence is TGTGCCAGCAGCATCCGACTAGCGCGGGAGCAGTACTTC. Translated, it gives CASSIRLAREQYF.